This is a list of T cell receptor beta chains from one sample in a study of blood T cells in healthy people across ages. TCRdb reprocessed the 5' RACE reads with MiXCR, giving one entry per CDR3 protein. This table has about 1.1 million distinct CDR3 sequences, 35% to 40% appearing once. Sequenced input: blood. These receptors originate from a man younger than 35 in good health. The CDR3 runs from the conserved cysteine through the conserved F or W. The D gene is left open where the match is weak. Where a row states a size, it is once, few, many or the class of an expanded clone; other rows omit it.

v_call,d_call,clone_size,j_call,cdr3_aa,cdr3_nt
TRBV7-9,TRBD1,few,TRBJ2-7,CASSLATGVHEQYF,TGTGCCAGCAGCTTAGCCACAGGGGTCCACGAGCAGTACTTC
TRBV29-1,TRBD1,few,TRBJ1-2,CSARGQGVYGYTF,TGCAGCGCCCGCGGACAGGGGGTCTATGGCTACACCTTC
TRBV29-1,NA,few,TRBJ2-2,CSVMAGSGDNGELFF,TGCAGCGTTATGGCCGGGAGTGGGGATAACGGGGAGCTGTTTTTT
TRBV7-6,NA,few,TRBJ2-1,CASSSLGRYNEQFF,TGTGCCAGCAGTTCCCTTGGACGCTACAATGAGCAGTTCTTC
TRBV16,NA,few,TRBJ2-7,CASSQGSRQYEQYF,TGTGCCAGCAGCCAAGGCAGTCGACAGTACGAGCAGTACTTC
TRBV15,NA,NA,TRBJ1-2,CATGRDWTAYGYTF,TGTGCCACCGGCAGAGATTGGACGGCTTATGGCTACACCTTC
TRBV12-3/TRBV12-4,NA,few,TRBJ2-7,CASSSLRGDLYEQYF,TGTGCCAGCAGTTCCCTAAGGGGCGACCTCTACGAGCAGTACTTC
TRBV7-9,NA,NA,TRBJ2-3,CASSLRAGTTDTQYF,TGTGCCAGCAGCTTAAGGGCCGGAACCACAGATACGCAGTATTTT
TRBV28,NA,NA,TRBJ2-3,CASSTRHIDTDTQYF,TGTGCCAGCAGTACCAGACATATCGACACAGATACGCAGTATTTT
TRBV9,NA,NA,TRBJ1-5,CASSEGGGTGNQPQHF,TGTGCCAGCAGCGAAGGGGGGGGCACTGGCAATCAGCCCCAGCATTTT